The entry below gives a single TCR beta chain sequence along with its context. Antigen specificity is unknown. Germline CDR1 LNHDA, CDR2 SQIVND (reference sequence). The V end lost 0 bases, the J end lost 9 bases, and 15 bases lay between the germline ends. The CDR3 is 15 amino acids. Investigators divided CD4+ cells into CD45RA+ naive and CD45RA-negative memory subsets. This sample is part of a study of shared clonotypes between healthy human individuals. Assay: immunoSEQ multiplex PCR; the TCRdb copy retains only in-frame clones and omits some. Among fewer than 1.6 million clones listed, approximately 98.5% were seen once. General observations from the study: Clonotypes which were not shared had lower generation probabilities than clonotypes that all four donors shared.

Sequences were obtained from naive CD4+ T cells sorted from blood. Subset: CD45RA+ positively selected. This receptor was obtained from a man between 25 and 39 years old in good health. The genes are TRBV19 and TRBJ1-5; D is possibly TRBD1 (5 bases). CDR3 coding DNA: TGTGCCAGTAGTATAGACAGGGCGGTCCTTGGGCCCCAGCATTTT. Its protein product is CASSIDRAVLGPQHF.